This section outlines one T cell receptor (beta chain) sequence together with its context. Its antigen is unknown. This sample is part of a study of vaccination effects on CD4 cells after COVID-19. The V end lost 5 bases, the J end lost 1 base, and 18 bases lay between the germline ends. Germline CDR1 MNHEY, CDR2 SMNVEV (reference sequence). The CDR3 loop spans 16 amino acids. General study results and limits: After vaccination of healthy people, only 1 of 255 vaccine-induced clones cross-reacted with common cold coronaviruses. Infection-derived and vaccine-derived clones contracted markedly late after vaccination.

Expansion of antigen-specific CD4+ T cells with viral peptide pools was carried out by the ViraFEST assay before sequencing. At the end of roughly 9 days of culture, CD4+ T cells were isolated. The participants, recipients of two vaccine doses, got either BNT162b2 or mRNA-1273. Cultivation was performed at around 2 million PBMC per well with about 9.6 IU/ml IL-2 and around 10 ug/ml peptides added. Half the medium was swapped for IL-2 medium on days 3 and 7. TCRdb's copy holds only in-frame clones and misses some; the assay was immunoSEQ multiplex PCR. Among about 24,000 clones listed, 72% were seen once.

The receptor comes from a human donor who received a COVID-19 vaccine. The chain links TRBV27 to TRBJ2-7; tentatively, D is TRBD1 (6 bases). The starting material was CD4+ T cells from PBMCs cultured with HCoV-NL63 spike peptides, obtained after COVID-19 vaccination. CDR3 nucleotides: TGTGCCAGCAGTCCTACAGGGAACTTCTGGTCCTACGAGCAGTACTTC. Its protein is CASSPTGNFWSYEQYF.